This T cell receptor beta chain was sequenced during a study of T cell responses to AZD1222 COVID-19 vaccine. Study results and caveats: CD4 TCRs linked to vaccination spanned spike, dominating at 160-218 and 743-854. Close to half of spike-specific TCRs reportedly recognize unmutated variant regions. Only a handful of AZD1222 recipients, roughly 6 in all, had baseline seropositivity. Possibly, clonal diversity was underestimated; donors were largely white British and included more females.

Produced via immunoSEQ multiplex PCR; TCRdb's table is partial and in-frame only. Of about 110,000 clones in the sample, about four fifths were seen once. In this sample, this clone turned up once. The antigen is unknown. With 6 bases clipped from V and 1 base from J, the junction kept 10 bases outside the gene matches. Germline V gene data show CDR1 as MNHEY and CDR2 as SVGEGT. There are 17 residues in the CDR3. The J gene is TRBJ1-1, the V gene TRBV6-2 or TRBV6-3, with 11 bases aligning to TRBD1. This clonotype originated in an adult in good health. This specimen consisted of peripheral blood, obtained on day 0 of AZD1222 vaccination. Here the CDR3 reads CASSTRDRGDPNTEAFF. CDR3 coding DNA: TGTGCCAGCAGCACCCGGGACAGGGGGGACCCGAACACTGAAGCTTTCTTT.